These 29 T cell receptor beta chains were sequenced from one sample in a study of Ad26.COV2.S vaccination and SARS-CoV-2 variants. Indicated treatment: roughly 18 received Ad26.COV2.S at low or high dose, single or two shots; roughly five received placebo; per-sample allocation not given. Samples came from day 63 after the first vaccine or placebo injection. Method: immunoSEQ multiplex PCR; TCRdb's copy keeps in-frame clones and lacks some. The data show 410,000 or so clones, with roughly 90% seen just once and more than 10% held by the top ten. This material consisted of peripheral blood, taken in a trial of Ad26.COV2.S vaccine versus placebo. Receptor source: a person aged 18 to 59 who received the Ad26.COV2.S COVID-19 vaccine or a placebo.

The chain carries TRBV13 and TRBJ2-7; TRBD1 matches 9 bases. Germline loops: CDR1 PRHDT, CDR2 FYEKMQ (reference sequence). The V segment lost 6 bases and the J segment 3 bases; nucleotides outside the gene matches: 9. The CDR3 runs 15 residues. This chain's CDR3 is CASSNFGQGRYEQYF. Written as DNA, the CDR3 is TGTGCCAGCAGTAACTTCGGACAGGGGCGCTACGAGCAGTACTTC.

The V and J genes are TRBV19 and TRBJ1-5; 8 nucleotides match TRBD1. The germline gives CDR1 LNHDA, CDR2 SQIVND (reference sequence). The V gene end was trimmed by 7 bases and the J gene end by 4 bases; junction bases not matched to a gene: 9. The length of the CDR3 is 15 residues. The CDR3 region has the DNA TGTGCCAGTACCCCGCAGGGGGCACGGAATCAGCCCCAGCATTTT. The encoded protein is CASTPQGARNQPQHF.

In its sample, this clone was seen once. The chain joins TRBV9 to TRBJ2-5; no reliable D call. CDR3 size: 13 residues. CDR1 is SGDLS, CDR2 YYNGEE, per germline. Trimming pared 8 bases from V and 9 bases from J, leaving 20 bases between. DNA of the CDR3: TGTGCCAGTGGTTCCGCGTTGGGCGGCGCCCAGTACTTC. Its protein product is CASGSALGGAQYF.

This clone was seen a single time. This chain uses TRBV25-1 with TRBJ1-2; D is unclear. The CDR3 totals 15 residues. Germline values: CDR1 MGHDK, CDR2 SYGVNS. V was clipped by 2 bases and J by 0 bases, with 10 bases between them. CDR3 amino acids: CASSEGGRTNYGYTF. The CDR3, as DNA: TGTGCCAGCAGTGAAGGCGGCAGAACTAACTATGGCTACACCTTC.

The chain recombines TRBV4-1 with TRBJ2-7; TRBD1 matches 9 bases. Germline V CDR1 and CDR2: MGHRA, YSYEKL. The CDR3 totals 14 residues. The junction had 5 bases not matched to a gene; V was cut back by 4 bases and J by 4 bases. CDR3 nucleotide sequence: TGCGCCAGCAGCCCGCAGGGACAGGGATACGAGCAGTACTTC. It codes for CASSPQGQGYEQYF.

CDR3 nucleotide sequence: TGTGCCAGCCTCCGGGCTATGAACACTGAAGCTTTCTTT. It is translated as CASLRAMNTEAFF. The V gene is TRBV28, the J gene TRBJ1-1; D gene unclear. V was pared by 8 bases and J by 0 bases, with 10 bases between. Germline loops: CDR1 MDHEN, CDR2 SYDVKM. The CDR3 spans 13 residues.

The chain links TRBV27 to TRBJ1-4; perhaps TRBD1 as D (5 bases). Germline CDR1 and CDR2: MNHEY and SMNVEV (reference sequence). V was clipped by 2 bases and J by 0 bases, with 16 bases between them. The CDR3 is 18 amino acids. The CDR3 nucleotides read TGTGCCAGCAGTTTACGGCAGGGCCCATTTGCAACTAATGAAAAACTGTTTTTT. Its protein is CASSLRQGPFATNEKLFF.

This chain connects TRBV9 to TRBJ2-5; TRBD2 matches at 10 bases. The junction had 9 bases not matched to a gene; V was cut back by 0 bases and J by 4 bases. The CDR3 covers 17 residues. Germline V gives CDR1 SGDLS, CDR2 YYNGEE. The CDR3 loop reads CASSVGASGSMVETQYF. The DNA of the CDR3 is TGTGCCAGCAGCGTAGGGGCTAGCGGGAGTATGGTAGAGACCCAGTACTTC.

Regarding this clone: Other DNA sequences from this sample encode an identical CDR3 as well. CDR3 sequence reads: CASSQDLPYEQYF. The CDR3 DNA follows: TGCGCCAGCAGCCAAGATTTACCTTACGAGCAGTACTTC. V gene TRBV4-3 combines with J gene TRBJ2-7; no clear D. V was trimmed by 0 bases and J by 4 bases, leaving 7 bases between them. This CDR3 is built from 13 residues. In germline, CDR1 is LGHNA, CDR2 YSLEER.

This clone was found a few times. The chain combines TRBV7-2 with TRBJ1-5; no reliable D call. Germline-derived CDR1 and CDR2 are SGHTA and FQGNSA. This CDR3 spans 16 amino acids. V lost 0 bases to trimming and J lost 6 bases, with 15 bases between them. The CDR3 DNA reads TGTGCCAGCAGCTTAGCGCCCAATCGAGGAGGTCAGCCCCAGCATTTT. This gives the protein CASSLAPNRGGQPQHF.

V and J are TRBV15 and TRBJ2-7, with D hard to call. CDR1 and CDR2 (germline): LNHNV, YYDKDF (reference sequence). This CDR3 spans 14 amino acids. V shed 0 bases and J shed 2 bases, with 8 bases lying between them. The CDR3 DNA reads as TGTGCCACCAGCAGAGATCGGACGGCCTACGAGCAGTACTTC. Its translation: CATSRDRTAYEQYF.

The chain employs TRBV4-1 and TRBJ2-7; 7 bases are shared with TRBD2. Trimming removed 3 bases from V and 1 base from J; junction bases left unmatched: 6. Germline V gene lookup returns CDR1 MGHRA and CDR2 YSYEKL. The CDR3 extends over 15 amino acids. CDR3 DNA: TGCGCCAGCAGCCAGGCTGATAGCGGGTCCTACGAGCAGTACTTC. Its translation: CASSQADSGSYEQYF.

This clone was seen just once. The CDR3 bases are TGCGCCAGCAGCGCGCCGGGAACAGGCAAAAACATTCAGTACTTC. Protein: CASSAPGTGKNIQYF. The J gene is TRBJ2-4, the V gene TRBV5-1; D may match TRBD1 or TRBD2 (5 bases each). Deletions cut 4 bases from V and 3 bases from J, with 14 bases between. The CDR3 length is 15 residues. Germline CDR1 reads SGHRS; CDR2 reads YFSETQ.

The V and J genes are TRBV6-5 and TRBJ1-2; D is unclear. The CDR3 extends over 13 amino acids. The V and J ends lost 6 bases and 2 bases respectively, with 10 bases between them. CDR1 MNHEY and CDR2 SVGAGI come from the germline V gene. Here the CDR3 reads CASRPTSNYGYTF. The CDR3 DNA is TGTGCCAGCAGGCCCACCAGCAACTATGGCTACACCTTC.

The genes are TRBV11-2 and TRBJ2-5, with TRBD1 identical over 8 bases. The junction had 5 bases not matched to a gene; V was cut back by 2 bases and J by 6 bases. Germline loops: CDR1 SGHAT, CDR2 FQNNGV. CDR3 length: 14 residues. The CDR3 loop reads CASSLTGGEKTQYF. For the CDR3, the DNA is TGTGCCAGCAGCTTAACAGGGGGAGAAAAGACCCAGTACTTC. Together with reference TRBV11-2 and TRBJ2-5, the CDR3 gives the full variable domain: EAGVAQSPRYKIIEKRQSVAFWCNPISGHATLYWYQQILGQGPKLLIQFQNNGVVDDSQLPKDRFSAERLKGVDSTLKIQPAKLEDSAVYLCASSLTGGEKTQYFGPGTRLLVL.

The V call is TRBV7-9, the J call TRBJ1-2, with D unclear. CDR3 length: 11 amino acids. V lost 5 bases and J lost 8, with 9 bases in between. CDR1 and CDR2 (germline): SEHNR, FQNEAQ (reference sequence). The CDR3 DNA reads as TGTGCCAGCAGCCCCCATAAGGGCTACACCTTC. Residues: CASSPHKGYTF.

The gene calls are TRBV27 and TRBJ1-2; no definite D call. The CDR3 is 15 amino acids. Germline CDR1 reads MNHEY; CDR2 reads SMNVEV (reference sequence). Trimming pared 6 bases from V and 8 bases from J, leaving 22 bases between. DNA for the CDR3: TGTGCCAGCAGGCCCAGCGGTGGGTTGGTAGGGGGCTACACCTTC. This translates into CASRPSGGLVGGYTF.

V usage is TRBV7-6 and J usage is TRBJ2-5; 11 positions agree with TRBD2. Germline values: CDR1 SGHVS, CDR2 FNYEAQ. The ends lost 5 bases at V and 2 bases at J; junction bases unmatched: 7. CDR3 length: 16 residues. This CDR3 is CASSVTSGTTQETQYF. CDR3 DNA sequence: TGTGCCAGCAGCGTGACTAGCGGGACGACACAAGAGACCCAGTACTTC.

The chain combines TRBV29-1 with TRBJ2-3, with 11 nucleotides matching TRBD2. This CDR3 has 15 residues. The V gene end was trimmed by 7 bases and the J gene end by 2 bases; junction bases not matched to a gene: 8. Germline V gene sequence: CDR1 SQVTM, CDR2 ANQGSEA. CDR3 bases: TGCAGCGCCGGGACTAGCGGCCCTTCCACAGATACGCAGTATTTT. It specifies CSAGTSGPSTDTQYF.

The rearrangement joins TRBV21-1 to TRBJ1-5. TRBV21-1 is annotated as a pseudogene. The CDR3 has 15 amino acids. The CDR3 region is CASSKTGMGNQPQHF. CDR3 DNA sequence: TGTGCCAGCAGCAAGACGGGGATGGGCAATCAGCCCCAGCATTTT.

The chain has TRBV18 and TRBJ2-7, with D perhaps matching TRBD1 or TRBD2 (6 bases each). The CDR3 totals 15 residues. The V end was cut by 1 base, the J end by 3 bases, with 13 bases between. The V gene's germline CDR1 is KGHSH and CDR2 LQKENI. CDR3 residues: CASSPRRGAFYEQYF. CDR3 DNA: TGTGCCAGCTCACCACGGAGGGGGGCTTTCTACGAGCAGTACTTC. Looking up the rest from reference TRBV18 and TRBJ2-7 gives the full variable domain: NAGVMQNPRHLVRRRGQEARLRCSPMKGHSHVYWYRQLPEEGLKFMVYLQKENIIDESGMPKERFSAEFPKEGPSILRIQQVVRGDSAAYFCASSPRRGAFYEQYFGPGTRLTVT.

The J gene is TRBJ2-1, the V gene TRBV7-9; D might be TRBD2 (5 bases). V gave up 1 base and J gave up 7 bases, with 17 bases separating them. This CDR3 spans 16 amino acids. Germline lookup yields CDR1 SEHNR and CDR2 FQNEAQ (reference sequence). The CDR3 coding sequence is TGTGCCAGCAGCTTAGATGGGTATCCCCCGGGGAATGAGCAGTTCTTC. It specifies CASSLDGYPPGNEQFF. The full variable domain, completed using reference TRBV7-9 and TRBJ2-1, is DTGVSQNPRHKITKRGQNVTFRCDPISEHNRLYWYRQTLGQGPEFLTYFQNEAQLEKSRLLSDRFSAERPKGSFSTLEIQRTEQGDSAMYLCASSLDGYPPGNEQFFGPGTRLTVL.

The chain links TRBV6-5 to TRBJ2-2; D ambiguous. The CDR3 runs to 16 residues. Trimming shortened V by 2 bases and J by 1 base, and 11 bases separated the two germline ends. Germline-derived CDR1 and CDR2 are MNHEY and SVGAGI. In nucleotides, the CDR3 is TGTGCCAGCAGTTACGTTCCCCTAATGAACACCGGGGAGCTGTTTTTT. Its protein product is CASSYVPLMNTGELFF.

The DNA for the CDR3 is TGTGCCAGCAGCCAAGATGGAGGGACTGAAGCTTTCTTT. Residues: CASSQDGGTEAFF. The chain carries TRBV3-1 (or the pseudogene TRBV3-2) and TRBJ1-1; no definite D call. From germline, CDR1 is LGHDT and CDR2 YNNKEL (reference sequence). The V and J ends lost 0 bases and 5 bases respectively, with 7 bases between them. CDR3 length: 13 amino acids.

This chain links TRBV3-1 (or the pseudogene TRBV3-2) with TRBJ2-4; D unresolved. Germline V lookup: CDR1 LGHDT, CDR2 YNNKEL (reference sequence). The CDR3 length is 15 residues. Between the trimmed V and J ends, which lost 2 bases and 1 base, there was a span of 9 bases. This CDR3 is CASSQLGTAKNIQYF. In DNA, the CDR3 is TGTGCCAGCAGCCAACTCGGCACGGCCAAAAACATTCAGTACTTC.

In this sample, this clone turned up a few times. The V and J genes are TRBV7-3 and TRBJ2-6, with TRBD1 identical over 9 bases. Germline V CDR1 and CDR2: SGHTA, FQGTGA. The V segment lost 2 bases and the J segment 2 bases; nucleotides outside the gene matches: 4. CDR3 length: 17 amino acids. The CDR3 region has the DNA TGTGCCAGCAGCTTAGGACAGGGGAAGGCTGGGGCCAACGTCCTGACTTTC. Amino acid sequence: CASSLGQGKAGANVLTF.

This chain connects TRBV2 to TRBJ1-1; D remains unclear. The CDR3 runs 12 residues. V lost 1 base and J 10 bases, leaving 10 bases between the germline ends. Per the germline V gene, CDR1 is SNHLY and CDR2 is FYNNEI. The CDR3 DNA reads TGTGCCAGCAGTGAAGTAGCAGGCAGAGCTTTCTTT. This gives the protein CASSEVAGRAFF.

In this sample, this clone turned up once. The V call is TRBV29-1, the J call TRBJ1-1; D is uncertain. Trimming shortened V by 3 bases and J by 2 bases, and 1 base separated the two germline ends. The CDR3 is made up of 10 amino acids. Germline CDR1 and CDR2: SQVTM and ANQGSEA. The DNA of the CDR3 is TGCAGCGTTGACAACACTGAAGCTTTCTTT. It yields the protein CSVDNTEAFF.

The rearrangement joins TRBV3-1 (or the pseudogene TRBV3-2) to TRBJ2-3, with D perhaps being TRBD1 or TRBD2 (5 bases each). V was trimmed by 7 bases and J by 2 bases, leaving 13 bases between them. Germline loops: CDR1 LGHDT, CDR2 YNNKEL (reference sequence). CDR3 size: 14 residues. This CDR3 is CASTGSGTTDTQYF. As DNA, the CDR3 is TGTGCCAGCACCGGGTCGGGGACCACAGATACGCAGTATTTT.